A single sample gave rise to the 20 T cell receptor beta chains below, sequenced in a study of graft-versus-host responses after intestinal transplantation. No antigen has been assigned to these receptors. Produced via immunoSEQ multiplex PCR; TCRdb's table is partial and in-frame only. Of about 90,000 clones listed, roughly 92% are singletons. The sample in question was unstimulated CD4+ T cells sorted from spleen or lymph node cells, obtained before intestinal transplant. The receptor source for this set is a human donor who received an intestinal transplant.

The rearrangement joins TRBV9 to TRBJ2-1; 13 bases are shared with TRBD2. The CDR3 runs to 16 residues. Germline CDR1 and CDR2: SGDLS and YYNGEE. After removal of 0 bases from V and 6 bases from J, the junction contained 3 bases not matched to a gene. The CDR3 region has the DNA TGTGCCAGCAGCGTAGGGGGACTAGCGGGAATCAATGAGCAGTTCTTC. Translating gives CASSVGGLAGINEQFF.

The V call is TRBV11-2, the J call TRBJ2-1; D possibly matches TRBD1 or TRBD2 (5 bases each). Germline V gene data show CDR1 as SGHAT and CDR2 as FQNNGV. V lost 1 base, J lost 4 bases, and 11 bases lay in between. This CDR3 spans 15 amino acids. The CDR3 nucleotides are TGTGCCAGCAGCTTAGGGGGCGGACTTTACAATGAGCAGTTCTTC. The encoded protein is CASSLGGGLYNEQFF.

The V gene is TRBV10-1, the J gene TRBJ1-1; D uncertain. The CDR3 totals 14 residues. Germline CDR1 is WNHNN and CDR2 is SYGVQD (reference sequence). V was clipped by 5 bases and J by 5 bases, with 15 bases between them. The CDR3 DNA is TGCGCCAGCAGTCCGGACTCCTCGGGGACTGAAGCTTTCTTT. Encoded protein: CASSPDSSGTEAFF.

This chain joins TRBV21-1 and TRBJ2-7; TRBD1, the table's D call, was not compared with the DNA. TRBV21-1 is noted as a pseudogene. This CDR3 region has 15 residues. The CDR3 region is CASSNGGQGVIERYF. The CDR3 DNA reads TGTGCCAGCAGCAATGGGGGACAGGGGGTCATTGAAAGGTACTTC.

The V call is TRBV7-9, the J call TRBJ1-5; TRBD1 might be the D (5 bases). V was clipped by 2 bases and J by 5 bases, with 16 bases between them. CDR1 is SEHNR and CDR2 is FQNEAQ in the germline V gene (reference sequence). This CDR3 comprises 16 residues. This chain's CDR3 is CASSLFFGGLDQPQHF. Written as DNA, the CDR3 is TGTGCCAGCAGCTTATTCTTCGGGGGACTCGATCAGCCCCAGCATTTT. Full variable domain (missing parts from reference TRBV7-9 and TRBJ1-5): DTGVSQNPRHKITKRGQNVTFRCDPISEHNRLYWYRQTLGQGPEFLTYFQNEAQLEKSRLLSDRFSAERPKGSFSTLEIQRTEQGDSAMYLCASSLFFGGLDQPQHFGDGTRLSIL.

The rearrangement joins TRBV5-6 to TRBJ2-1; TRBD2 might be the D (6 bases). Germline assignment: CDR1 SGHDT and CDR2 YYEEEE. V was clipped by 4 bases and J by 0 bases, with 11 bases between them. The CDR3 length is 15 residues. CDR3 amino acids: CASSPPSVSYNEQFF. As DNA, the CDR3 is TGTGCCAGCAGCCCCCCTAGCGTCTCCTACAATGAGCAGTTCTTC.

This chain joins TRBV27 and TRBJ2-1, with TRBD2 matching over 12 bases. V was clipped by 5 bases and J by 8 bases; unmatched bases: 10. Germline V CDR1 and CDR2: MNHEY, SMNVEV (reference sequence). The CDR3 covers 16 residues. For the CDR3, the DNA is TGTGCCAGCAGTCCGACCCTAGCGGGAGGGGGTTATGAGCAGTTCTTC. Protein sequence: CASSPTLAGGGYEQFF.

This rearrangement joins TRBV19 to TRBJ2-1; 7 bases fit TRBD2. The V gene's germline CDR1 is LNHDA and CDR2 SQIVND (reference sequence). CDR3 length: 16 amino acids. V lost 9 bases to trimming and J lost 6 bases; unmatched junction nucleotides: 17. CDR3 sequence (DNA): TGTGCCAGCTCCAGACTAGCCGAGTGGGAGGCCAATGAGCAGTTCTTC. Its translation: CASSRLAEWEANEQFF.

The CDR3 coding sequence is TGTGCCAGCAGCGTAGAGGCAGGGGGCTACGAGCAGTACTTC. This gives the protein CASSVEAGGYEQYF. The rearrangement links TRBV9 to TRBJ2-7, with 7 positions matching TRBD1. The CDR3 loop spans 14 amino acids. Germline CDR1 SGDLS, CDR2 YYNGEE. Trimming at V came to 0 bases and at J to 3 bases, leaving 3 bases not matched to a gene.

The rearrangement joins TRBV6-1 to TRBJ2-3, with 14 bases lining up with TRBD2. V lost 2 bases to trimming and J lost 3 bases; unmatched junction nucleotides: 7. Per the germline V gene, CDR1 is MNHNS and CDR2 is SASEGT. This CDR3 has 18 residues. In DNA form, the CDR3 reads TGTGCCAGCAGTGAAACCCGAGGGACTAGCGGGAGAACAGATACGCAGTATTTT. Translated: CASSETRGTSGRTDTQYF.

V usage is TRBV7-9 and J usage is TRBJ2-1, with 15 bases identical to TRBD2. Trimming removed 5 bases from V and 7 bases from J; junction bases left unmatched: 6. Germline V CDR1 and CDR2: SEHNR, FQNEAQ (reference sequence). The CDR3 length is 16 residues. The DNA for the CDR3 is TGTGCCAGCAGCCGAGCCGGGACTAGCGGGAGGAATGAGCAGTTCTTC. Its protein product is CASSRAGTSGRNEQFF.

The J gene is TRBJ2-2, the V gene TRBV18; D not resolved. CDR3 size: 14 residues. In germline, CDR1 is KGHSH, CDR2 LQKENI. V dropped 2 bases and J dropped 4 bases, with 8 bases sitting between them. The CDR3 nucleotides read TGTGCCAGCTCACCAGCCCAAACCACCGGGGAGCTGTTTTTT. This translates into CASSPAQTTGELFF.

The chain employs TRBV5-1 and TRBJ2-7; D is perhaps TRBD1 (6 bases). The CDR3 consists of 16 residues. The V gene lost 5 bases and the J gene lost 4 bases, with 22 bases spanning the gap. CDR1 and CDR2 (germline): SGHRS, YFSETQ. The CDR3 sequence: CASRGQAGDVTYEQYF. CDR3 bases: TGCGCCAGCAGGGGACAAGCCGGGGACGTTACGTACGAGCAGTACTTC.

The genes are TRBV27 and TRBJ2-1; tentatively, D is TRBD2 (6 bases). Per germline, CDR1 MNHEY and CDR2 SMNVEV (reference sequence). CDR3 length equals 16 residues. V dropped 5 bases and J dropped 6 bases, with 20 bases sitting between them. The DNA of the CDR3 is TGTGCCAGCAGTGCCCTGTCTACTAGCCGGGGCAATGAGCAGTTCTTC. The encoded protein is CASSALSTSRGNEQFF.

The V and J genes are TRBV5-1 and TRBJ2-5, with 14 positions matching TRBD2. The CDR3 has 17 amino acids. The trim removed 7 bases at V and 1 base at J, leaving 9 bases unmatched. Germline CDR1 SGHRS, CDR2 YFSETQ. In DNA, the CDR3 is TGCGCCAGCTCCCCTGGGACTAGCGGGAGTGGCCAAGAGACCCAGTACTTC. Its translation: CASSPGTSGSGQETQYF.

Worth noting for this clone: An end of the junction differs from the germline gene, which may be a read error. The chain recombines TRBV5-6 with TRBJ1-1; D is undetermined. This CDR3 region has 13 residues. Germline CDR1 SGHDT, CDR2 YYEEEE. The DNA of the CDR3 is TGCGCATGTGGGTTGCGGGGAAACACTGAAGCTTTCTTT. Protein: CACGLRGNTEAFF.

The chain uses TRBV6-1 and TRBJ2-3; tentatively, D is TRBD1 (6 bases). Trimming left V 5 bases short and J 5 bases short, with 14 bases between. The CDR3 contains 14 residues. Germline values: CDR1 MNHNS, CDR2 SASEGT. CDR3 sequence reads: CASSTHTGKDTQYF. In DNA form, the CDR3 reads TGTGCCAGCAGTACCCATACAGGGAAAGATACGCAGTATTTT.

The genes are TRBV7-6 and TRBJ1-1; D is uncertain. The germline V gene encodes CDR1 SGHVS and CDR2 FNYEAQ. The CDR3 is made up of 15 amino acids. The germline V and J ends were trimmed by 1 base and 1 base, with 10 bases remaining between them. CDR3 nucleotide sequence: TGTGCCAGCAGCTTAGGTGGGATGCCGAACACTGAAGCTTTCTTT. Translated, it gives CASSLGGMPNTEAFF. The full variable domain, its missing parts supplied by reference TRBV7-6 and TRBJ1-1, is GAGVSQSPRYKVTKRGQDVALRCDPISGHVSLYWYRQALGQGPEFLTYFNYEAQQDKSGLPNDRFSAERPEGSISTLTIQRTEQRDSAMYRCASSLGGMPNTEAFFGQGTRLTVV.

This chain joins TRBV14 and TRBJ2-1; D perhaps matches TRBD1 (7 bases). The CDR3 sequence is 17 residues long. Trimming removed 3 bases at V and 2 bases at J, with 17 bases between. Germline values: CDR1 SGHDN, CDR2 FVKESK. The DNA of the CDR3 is TGTGCCAGCAGCCACCGACTAAGCAGGGGGGCCTACAATGAGCAGTTCTTC. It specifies CASSHRLSRGAYNEQFF.

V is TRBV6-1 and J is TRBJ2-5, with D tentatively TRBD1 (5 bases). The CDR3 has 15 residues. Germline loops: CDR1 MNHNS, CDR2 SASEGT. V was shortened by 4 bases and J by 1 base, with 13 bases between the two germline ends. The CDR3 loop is CASSVRSGIQETQYF. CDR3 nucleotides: TGTGCCAGCAGTGTAAGGTCAGGGATCCAAGAGACCCAGTACTTC.